Sequencing of this TCR beta chain was carried out in a study of OX40 agonist ivuxolimab in advanced cancers. The CDR3 covers 15 residues. CDR1 MNHNY and CDR2 SVGAGI come from the germline V gene (reference sequence). V shed 1 base, J shed 6 bases, and the junction held 7 bases outside the gene matches. The assay was immunoSEQ multiplex PCR, and TCRdb's table has in-frame clones only and misses some. The table records tens of thousands of clones, roughly 87% of them present only once. Sequenced here: CD4+ or CD8+ T cells sorted from blood, sampled in a trial of the OX40 agonist ivuxolimab. The V gene is TRBV6-6, the J gene TRBJ2-3; 7 bases agree with TRBD2. The sequence was collected from an adult with an advanced solid tumor such as melanoma, head and neck, liver or kidney cancer. CDR3: CASSYLASGTDTQYF. CDR3 nucleotide sequence: TGTGCCAGCAGTTACTTAGCTAGCGGTACTGATACGCAGTATTTT.